Below, 32 T cell receptor beta chains from the same sample are listed, as sequenced in a study of cytomegalovirus exposure and HLA in healthy donors. Here immunoSEQ multiplex PCR was the method, and the copy in TCRdb shows in-frame clones only, minus some. The table includes around 190,000 clones, more than 75% detected once. The material sequenced was PBMCs. These receptors all come from a woman aged 18-30 years in good health and CMV-seronegative.

The V gene is TRBV30, the J gene TRBJ1-2; the match to TRBD1 covers 11 bases. CDR1 GTSNPN and CDR2 SVGIG come from the germline V gene (reference sequence). The junction had 7 bases not matched to a gene; V was cut back by 2 bases and J by 8 bases. This CDR3 comprises 14 residues. CDR3 loop: CAWSPGQGGRGYTF. The CDR3 region has the DNA TGTGCCTGGAGTCCGGGACAGGGGGGTCGAGGCTACACCTTC.

The chain recombines TRBV7-9 with TRBJ2-5; 8 nucleotides line up with TRBD2. J gave up 5 bases and V 4 bases, and 9 bases lay outside the gene matches. The germline CDR1 and CDR2 sequences are SEHNR and FQNEAQ (reference sequence). The CDR3 length is 15 residues. DNA of the CDR3: TGTGCCAGCAGCTCTCTCCAGCGGGAGAGGGAGACCCAGTACTTC. The encoded protein is CASSSLQRERETQYF.

The V call is TRBV5-8, the J call TRBJ1-5, with D maybe TRBD1 (5 bases). V was trimmed by 4 bases and J by 5 bases, leaving 13 bases between them. Germline CDR1 and CDR2: SGHTS and YDEGEE. The CDR3 totals 14 residues. CDR3 coding DNA: TGTGCCAGCAGCCCGGGACTTTTCGATCAGCCCCAGCATTTT. This gives the protein CASSPGLFDQPQHF.

This clone has only one observation. The V call is TRBV30, the J call TRBJ1-2; D gene unclear. Trimming took 1 base from V and 5 from J, leaving 14 bases between them. Per germline, CDR1 GTSNPN and CDR2 SVGIG (reference sequence). The CDR3 contains 14 residues. The CDR3 protein is CAWSARLALYGYTF. CDR3 nucleotides: TGTGCCTGGAGTGCCCGACTGGCACTATATGGCTACACCTTC.

This clone has only one observation. The chain has TRBV6-5 and TRBJ1-4, with TRBD1 identical over 9 bases. The germline gives CDR1 MNHEY, CDR2 SVGAGI. V lost 5 bases and J lost 3; bases outside the gene matches: 4. The CDR3 is 15 amino acids. The CDR3 spells CASSLRTGANEKLFF. CDR3 in DNA: TGTGCCAGCAGTCTTCGGACAGGGGCTAATGAAAAACTGTTTTTT.

The rearrangement uses TRBV6-1 and TRBJ1-2, with 7 bases matching TRBD1. This CDR3 is built from 13 residues. CDR1 is MNHNS, CDR2 SASEGT, per germline. V was clipped by 8 bases and J by 4 bases; unmatched bases: 7. The CDR3 DNA follows: TGTGCCAGCGCCCAGGGGGGACTCTATGGCTACACCTTC. Translating gives CASAQGGLYGYTF.

V and J are TRBV7-9 and TRBJ2-3, with 7 nucleotides matching TRBD2. Germline-derived CDR1 and CDR2 are SEHNR and FQNEAQ (reference sequence). This CDR3 is built from 17 residues. J gave up 1 base and V 3 bases, and 10 bases lay outside the gene matches. CDR3 sequence reads: CASSFPGGGRGTDTQYF. CDR3 nucleotides: TGTGCCAGCAGCTTCCCTGGGGGGGGAAGGGGCACAGATACGCAGTATTTT.

The chain carries TRBV9 and TRBJ2-1; TRBD2 aligns across 14 bases. The CDR3 is 18 amino acids. With 5 bases clipped from V and 3 bases from J, the junction kept 10 bases outside the gene matches. Germline CDR1 and CDR2: SGDLS and YYNGEE. The DNA of the CDR3 is TGTGCCAGCAGGAGGACAGGGACTAGCGGGAGCAGCTACAATGAGCAGTTCTTC. It codes for CASRRTGTSGSSYNEQFF.

This clone was counted between two and nine times. The chain joins TRBV10-1 to TRBJ1-2, with D unresolved. Trimming stripped 0 bases from V and 4 bases from J, with 6 bases between. This CDR3 spans 13 amino acids. Germline V gives CDR1 WNHNN, CDR2 SYGVQD (reference sequence). The chain's CDR3 is CASSESFLYGYTF. CDR3 in DNA: TGCGCCAGCAGTGAGTCATTCCTCTATGGCTACACCTTC.

This clone was seen just once. The chain joins TRBV9 to TRBJ1-3; unclear D gene. The germline V gene has CDR1 SGDLS and CDR2 YYNGEE. This CDR3 contains 13 residues. Trimming removed 3 bases from V and 3 bases from J, with 7 bases in between. The CDR3, as DNA: TGTGCCAGCAGCGCTTCCCGTGGAAACACCATATATTTT. It yields the protein CASSASRGNTIYF.

The chain couples TRBV19 to TRBJ2-7, with 14 nucleotides matching TRBD2. The CDR3 extends over 18 amino acids. Germline assignment: CDR1 LNHDA and CDR2 SQIVND (reference sequence). V lost 3 bases, J lost 0 bases, and 7 bases stayed unmatched. The CDR3 coding sequence is TGTGCCAGTAGTATGGCCCGAGGGACTAGCGGGAGCTCCTACGAGCAGTACTTC. Its protein product is CASSMARGTSGSSYEQYF.

V and J are TRBV5-5 and TRBJ2-1; maybe TRBD1 (7 bases). Germline V lookup: CDR1 SGHKS, CDR2 YYEKEE (reference sequence). Deletions cut 4 bases from V and 7 bases from J, with 21 bases between. The CDR3 is made up of 16 amino acids. Here the CDR3 reads CASSNRGGGKSNEQFF. The CDR3 DNA reads as TGTGCCAGCAGCAACCGAGGGGGCGGGAAATCGAATGAGCAGTTCTTC.

The chain couples TRBV9 to TRBJ2-2; no clear D. CDR1 is SGDLS and CDR2 is YYNGEE in the germline V gene. The V end lost 0 bases, the J end lost 8 bases, and 5 bases lay between the germline ends. The CDR3 has 12 amino acids. In nucleotides, the CDR3 is TGTGCCAGCAGCGTAGGGCTTGGGGAGCTGTTTTTT. It codes for CASSVGLGELFF.

V is TRBV5-4 and J is TRBJ2-2; 11 bases match TRBD1. This CDR3 spans 16 amino acids. Per the germline V gene, CDR1 is SGHNT and CDR2 is YYREEE (reference sequence). The V gene end was trimmed by 0 bases and the J gene end by 6 bases; junction bases not matched to a gene: 4. The CDR3 bases are TGTGCCAGCAGCTTGGGACCGGGACAGGGGGCCGGGGAGCTGTTTTTT. It specifies CASSLGPGQGAGELFF.

J is TRBJ2-7 and V is TRBV15; 10 positions match TRBD2. The V gene end was trimmed by 0 bases and the J gene end by 5 bases; junction bases not matched to a gene: 13. Germline CDR1 LNHNV, CDR2 YYDKDF (reference sequence). This CDR3 is 18 amino acids long. CDR3 sequence reads: CATSRDGSGRSGKNEQYF. CDR3 sequence (DNA): TGTGCCACCAGCAGAGATGGTAGCGGGAGGTCTGGGAAGAACGAGCAGTACTTC.

The chain carries TRBV10-3 and TRBJ2-2; perhaps TRBD1 as D (6 bases). CDR1 and CDR2 from the germline V gene are ENHRY and SYGVKD. V was shortened by 0 bases and J by 6 bases, with 17 bases between the two germline ends. This CDR3 has 17 residues. CDR3 region: CAISESSRGSFPGELFF. As DNA, the CDR3 is TGTGCCATCAGTGAGTCATCCAGGGGTAGTTTTCCCGGGGAGCTGTTTTTT.

V and J are TRBV4-1 and TRBJ2-1, with TRBD2 identical over 8 bases. With 2 bases clipped from V and 8 bases from J, the junction kept 17 bases outside the gene matches. CDR3 length: 18 residues. Germline V CDR1 and CDR2: MGHRA, YSYEKL. The DNA for the CDR3 is TGCGCCAGCAGCCAAAGGGAGCTGTGGGTAGCGGGAAGCCATGAGCAGTTCTTC. This encodes CASSQRELWVAGSHEQFF.

This chain connects TRBV6-5 to TRBJ1-5, with 9 bases aligning to TRBD1. Germline V gene sequence: CDR1 MNHEY, CDR2 SVGAGI. The length of the CDR3 is 15 residues. J lost 5 bases, V lost 6 bases, and 8 bases had no gene match. CDR3 sequence reads: CASRPMDRGHQPQHF. In nucleotides, the CDR3 is TGTGCCAGCAGACCCATGGACAGGGGCCATCAGCCCCAGCATTTT.

V and J are TRBV7-8 and TRBJ2-7; 7 bases are shared with TRBD1. Germline V gene lookup returns CDR1 SGHVS and CDR2 FQNEAQ. The CDR3 covers 13 residues. With 5 bases clipped from V and 2 bases from J, the junction kept 3 bases outside the gene matches. This CDR3 is CASSVDRAYEQYF. DNA for the CDR3: TGTGCCAGCAGCGTCGACAGGGCCTACGAGCAGTACTTC.

This chain joins TRBV5-1 and TRBJ2-1, with 12 bases fitting TRBD2. This CDR3 is 18 amino acids long. Trimming took 3 bases from V and 7 from J; bases not matched to a gene: 14. Per germline, CDR1 SGHRS and CDR2 YFSETQ. The CDR3 is CASSSSGTSGPSGNEQFF. The CDR3 nucleotides read TGCGCCAGCAGCTCATCCGGGACTAGCGGGCCCTCGGGGAATGAGCAGTTCTTC.

V is TRBV7-6 and J is TRBJ2-7, with D perhaps matching TRBD2 (5 bases). V was pared by 2 bases and J by 4 bases, with 9 bases between. CDR1 and CDR2 (germline): SGHVS, FNYEAQ. This CDR3 spans 13 amino acids. The CDR3 loop reads CASSLSTTYEQYF. DNA for the CDR3: TGTGCCAGCAGCTTATCGACTACTTACGAGCAGTACTTC. Drawing the rest from reference TRBV7-6 and TRBJ2-7, the complete variable domain is GAGVSQSPRYKVTKRGQDVALRCDPISGHVSLYWYRQALGQGPEFLTYFNYEAQQDKSGLPNDRFSAERPEGSISTLTIQRTEQRDSAMYRCASSLSTTYEQYFGPGTRLTVT.

The chain uses TRBV6-1 and TRBJ1-1; D uncertain. CDR3 length: 14 residues. V was pared by 9 bases and J by 1 base, with 15 bases between. Germline V gives CDR1 MNHNS, CDR2 SASEGT. CDR3 in DNA: TGTGCCAGTGGTTTTTGGCAGCGGAACACTGAAGCTTTCTTT. Encoded protein: CASGFWQRNTEAFF.

V is TRBV11-2 and J is TRBJ1-5; a possible D gene is TRBD1 (6 bases). Germline assignment: CDR1 SGHAT and CDR2 FQNNGV. The CDR3 runs to 15 residues. Trimming cost V 1 base and J 7 bases, with 14 bases left between them. The CDR3, as DNA: TGTGCCAGCAGCTTAGTAGGGGGAGGGGGGCAGCCCCAGCATTTT. It is translated as CASSLVGGGGQPQHF.

In nucleotides, the CDR3 is TGTGCCAGCAGCCCCGACACAAACATTCAGTACTTC. It yields the protein CASSPDTNIQYF. This chain uses TRBV7-2 with TRBJ2-4; D not resolved. Germline CDR1 and CDR2: SGHTA and FQGNSA. The CDR3 is 12 amino acids. Trimming took off 5 bases at V and 6 bases at J, with 8 bases between the two ends.

This clone was seen repeatedly, ten times or more. The chain is built from TRBV11-2 and TRBJ1-2, with 8 positions matching TRBD1. Germline CDR1 is SGHAT and CDR2 is FQNNGV. V lost 2 bases and J lost 4; bases outside the gene matches: 6. The CDR3 covers 15 residues. CDR3 region: CASSLLGQGGYGYTF. CDR3 sequence (DNA): TGTGCCAGCAGCTTACTCGGACAGGGAGGCTATGGCTACACCTTC.

CDR3 DNA: TGCGCCAGCAGCTTGTCTGGTCCGGGGGAGACAGATACGCAGTATTTT. Protein product: CASSLSGPGETDTQYF. V is TRBV5-1 and J is TRBJ2-3; weak D call: TRBD2 (6 bases). This CDR3 has 16 amino acids. Trimming cost V 1 base and J 3 bases, with 15 bases left between them. CDR1 is SGHRS, CDR2 YFSETQ, per germline.

The chain joins TRBV6-1 to TRBJ2-2; the match to TRBD2 covers 9 bases. CDR1 and CDR2 from the germline V gene are MNHNS and SASEGT. V lost 2 bases, J lost 6 bases, and 16 bases stayed unmatched. The CDR3 has 19 residues. In DNA, the CDR3 is TGTGCCAGCAGTGAAATGGCGGGAGGGGGCGGGCCTTTGGCCGGGGAGCTGTTTTTT. This gives the protein CASSEMAGGGGPLAGELFF.

The chain couples TRBV19 to TRBJ2-1, with unresolved D. Trimming stripped 7 bases from V and 3 bases from J, with 7 bases between. This CDR3 region has 12 residues. Germline V gene data show CDR1 as LNHDA and CDR2 as SQIVND (reference sequence). CDR3 amino acids: CASISDYNEQFF. In nucleotides, the CDR3 is TGTGCCAGTATCAGTGACTACAATGAGCAGTTCTTC.

The rearrangement uses TRBV19 and TRBJ1-1; D remains ambiguous. Trimming pared 1 base from V and 1 base from J, leaving 7 bases between. The CDR3 runs to 14 residues. Germline CDR1 and CDR2: LNHDA and SQIVND (reference sequence). The CDR3: CASSIVAGNTEAFF. In DNA form, the CDR3 reads TGTGCCAGTAGTATAGTTGCAGGGAACACTGAAGCTTTCTTT.

This clone was picked up a small number of times. The chain carries TRBV30 and TRBJ1-1; perhaps TRBD1 as D (5 bases). The CDR3 is 13 residues long. Between the trimmed V and J ends, which lost 4 bases and 7 bases, there was a span of 16 bases. CDR1 is GTSNPN, CDR2 SVGIG, per germline (reference sequence). The CDR3 nucleotides are TGTGCCTGGAATAACCTCGGAACAGGTGAAGCTTTCTTT. Its protein product is CAWNNLGTGEAFF. Using reference TRBV30 and TRBJ1-1 for the parts outside the CDR3, the full variable domain is SQTIHQWPATLVQPVGSPLSLECTVEGTSNPNLYWYRQAAGRGLQLLFYSVGIGQISSEVPQNLSASRPQDRQFILSSKKLLLSDSGFYLCAWNNLGTGEAFFGQGTRLTVV.

As DNA, the CDR3 is TGTGCCAGCAGTTTATCCCTAAATCATGGTGGCTACACCTTC. It codes for CASSLSLNHGGYTF. The chain links TRBV27 to TRBJ1-2; no firm D call. The CDR3 extends over 14 amino acids. CDR1 is MNHEY and CDR2 is SMNVEV in the germline V gene (reference sequence). V was shortened by 0 bases and J by 7 bases, with 12 bases between the two germline ends.

CDR3 protein: CASSVRTGGNQPQHF. CDR3 DNA: TGTGCCAGCAGCGTAAGGACAGGGGGCAATCAGCCCCAGCATTTT. The chain is built from TRBV13 and TRBJ1-5, with 9 bases that match TRBD1. J lost 2 bases, V lost 5 bases, and 4 bases had no gene match. This CDR3 comprises 15 residues. Germline V gene sequence: CDR1 PRHDT, CDR2 FYEKMQ (reference sequence).